This T cell receptor (beta chain) is from a study of OX40 agonist ivuxolimab in advanced cancers. About the full investigation: The costimulatory receptor OX40 (CD134) was targeted by ivuxolimab, a fully human IgG2 agonistic monoclonal antibody. Intravenous ivuxolimab was administered to patients every 2 weeks at six dose levels: 0.01, 0.1, 0.3, 1.5, 3 and 10 mg/kg. Of the 50 to 55 patients in dose escalation, some 19 had hepatocellular carcinoma, some 15 had melanoma, 9 had renal cell carcinoma and 9 had head and neck cancer. In the dose-escalation cohort, 75% to 85% of patients were male, and the mean age was 60 years with a range of roughly 20 to 85. Prior anti-PD-1, anti-PD-L1 or anti-CTLA-4 therapy was permitted, and approximately 40% of dose-escalation patients had received checkpoint inhibitors. Partial responses were achieved by three dose-escalation patients, of whom one had hepatocellular carcinoma and two had cutaneous melanoma. Peripheral TCRbeta sequencing aimed to test whether ivuxolimab altered TCR sequence diversity and caused clonal T-cell expansion. The monotherapy dose-escalation portion (N of about 50 patients) of the phase I ivuxolimab trial is reported in the paper. What the work shows at the level of the full study, not this receptor alone: Which antigens the clonally expanded peripheral T cells were specific for was not determined. At doses of 0.1 to 3.0 mg/kg, clonal expansion of both CD4+ and CD8+ blood T cells was observed from baseline to week 6. After ivuxolimab, expanded clones were on average more numerous among CD8+ T cells than among CD4+ T cells. Low levels of normalized T-cell clonal expansion were also seen in some patients who did not respond. In the 0.1-3.0 mg/kg groups, partial responders were among the patients with the lowest normalized peripheral clonal expansion, particularly in CD8+ T cells.

Including the terminal cysteine and phenylalanine, the CDR3 comprises 16 residues. Only the CDR3 DNA stays, 48 bases, in frame from base 1. V trim: 4 bases; J trim: 4 bases; unmatched bases: 5. Via the germline V gene, CDR1 is LGHNA and CDR2 YSLEER. With regard to this clone: This clone's antigen is unknown. No qualities accompany the bases; no much larger clone lies one base away.

Genomic DNA was isolated from the sorted cells so that the TCRbeta CDR3 region could be sequenced. The immunoSEQ Assay was used for sequencing of TCRbeta CDR3 regions. In TCRdb, the immuneACCESS table is reduced to in-frame sequences with V and J assigned. These tables do not hold every clone; where another copy was compared, an unresolved V gene accounts for under half, and the others remain unexplained. This sample has some 100,000 clones in its table, and 90% of those were observed once. The top ten clones comprise more than 0.25% of the sample. Patients with autoimmune disease history or receiving systemic immunosuppression were excluded from the trial. Peripheral blood for TCR sequencing was collected from all dose cohorts at baseline, on cycle 4 day 1, and on cycle 7 day 1. Samples were obtained from an open-label, multicenter, first-in-human phase I dose-escalation trial of ivuxolimab. Adults with locally advanced or metastatic melanoma, renal cell, hepatocellular, or head and neck squamous cell carcinoma were enrolled in the trial. CD4+ and CD8+ T cells were sorted separately from peripheral blood before TCR sequencing.

The starting material was CD4+ or CD8+ T cells sorted from blood, obtained in a trial of the OX40 agonist ivuxolimab. The chain is made from TRBV4-3 and TRBJ2-2, and 11 junctional nucleotides match TRBD2. The origin of this receptor is an adult with an advanced solid tumor such as melanoma, head and neck, liver or kidney cancer. CDR3 region: CASSPSSGGSTGELFF. The DNA is as follows: TGCGCCAGCAGCCCCTCTAGCGGGGGGTCCACCGGGGAGCTGTTTTTT.